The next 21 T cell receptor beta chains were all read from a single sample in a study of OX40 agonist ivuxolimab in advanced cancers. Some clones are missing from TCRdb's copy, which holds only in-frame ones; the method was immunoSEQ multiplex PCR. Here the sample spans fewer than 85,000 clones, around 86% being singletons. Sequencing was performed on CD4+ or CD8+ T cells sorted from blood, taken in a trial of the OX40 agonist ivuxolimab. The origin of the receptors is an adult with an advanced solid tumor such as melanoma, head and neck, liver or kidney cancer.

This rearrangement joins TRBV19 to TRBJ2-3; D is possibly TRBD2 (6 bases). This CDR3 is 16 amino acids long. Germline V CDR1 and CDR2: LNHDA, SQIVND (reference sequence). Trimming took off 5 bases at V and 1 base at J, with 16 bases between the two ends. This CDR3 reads CASSPSGYRGTDTQYF. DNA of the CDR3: TGTGCCAGTAGTCCCAGCGGGTATAGAGGCACAGATACGCAGTATTTT. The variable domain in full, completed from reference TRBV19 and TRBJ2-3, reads DGGITQSPKYLFRKEGQNVTLSCEQNLNHDAMYWYRQDPGQGLRLIYYSQIVNDFQKGDIAEGYSVSREKKESFPLTVTSAQKNPTAFYLCASSPSGYRGTDTQYFGPGTRLTVL.

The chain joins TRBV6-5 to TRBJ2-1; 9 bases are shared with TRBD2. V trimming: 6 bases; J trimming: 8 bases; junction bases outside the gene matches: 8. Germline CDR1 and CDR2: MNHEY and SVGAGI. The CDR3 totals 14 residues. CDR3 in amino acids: CASRPGLAPHEQFF. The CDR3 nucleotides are TGTGCCAGCAGACCGGGACTAGCTCCTCATGAGCAGTTCTTC.

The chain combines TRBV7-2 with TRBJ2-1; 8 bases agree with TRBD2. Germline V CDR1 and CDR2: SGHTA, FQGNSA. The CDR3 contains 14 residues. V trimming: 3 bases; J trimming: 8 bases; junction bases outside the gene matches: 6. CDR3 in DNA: TGTGCCAGCAGCTTCCCAGCGGGAGCTTATGAGCAGTTCTTC. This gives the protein CASSFPAGAYEQFF.

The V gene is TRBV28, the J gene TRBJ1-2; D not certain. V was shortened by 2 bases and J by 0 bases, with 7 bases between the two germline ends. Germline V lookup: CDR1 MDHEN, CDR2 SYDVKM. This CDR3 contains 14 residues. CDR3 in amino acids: CASSLGRTNYGYTF. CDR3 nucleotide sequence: TGTGCCAGCAGTTTAGGACGTACTAACTATGGCTACACCTTC.

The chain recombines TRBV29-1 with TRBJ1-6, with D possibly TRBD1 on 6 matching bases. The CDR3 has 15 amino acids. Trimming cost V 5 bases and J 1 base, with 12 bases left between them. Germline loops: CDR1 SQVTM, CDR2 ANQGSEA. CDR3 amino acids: CSVPGVRSYNSPLHF. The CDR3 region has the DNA TGCAGCGTTCCAGGGGTCAGGTCCTATAATTCACCCCTCCACTTT.

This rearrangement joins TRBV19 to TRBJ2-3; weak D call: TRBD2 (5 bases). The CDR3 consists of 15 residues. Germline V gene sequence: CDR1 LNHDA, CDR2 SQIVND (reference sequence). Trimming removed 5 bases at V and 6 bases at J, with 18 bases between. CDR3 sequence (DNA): TGTGCCAGTAGTCCAGTCAATGAGGGCTGGGATACGCAGTATTTT. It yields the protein CASSPVNEGWDTQYF.

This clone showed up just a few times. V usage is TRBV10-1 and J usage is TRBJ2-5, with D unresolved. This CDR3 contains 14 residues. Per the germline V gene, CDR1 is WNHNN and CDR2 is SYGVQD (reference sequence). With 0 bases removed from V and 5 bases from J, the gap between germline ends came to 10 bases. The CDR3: CASSESLAEETQYF. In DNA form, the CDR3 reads TGCGCCAGCAGTGAGTCGTTAGCCGAGGAGACCCAGTACTTC.

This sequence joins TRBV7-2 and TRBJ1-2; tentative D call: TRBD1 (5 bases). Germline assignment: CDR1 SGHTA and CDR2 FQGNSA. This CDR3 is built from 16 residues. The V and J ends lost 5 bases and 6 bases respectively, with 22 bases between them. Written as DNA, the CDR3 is TGTGCCAGCAGCCCCCGGAGCGGGGGACTAAGCCATGGCTACACCTTC. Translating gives CASSPRSGGLSHGYTF. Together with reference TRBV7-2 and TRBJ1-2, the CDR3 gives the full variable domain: GAGVSQSPSNKVTEKGKDVELRCDPISGHTALYWYRQSLGQGLEFLIYFQGNSAPDKSGLPSDRFSAERTGGSVSTLTIQRTQQEDSAVYLCASSPRSGGLSHGYTFGSGTRLTVV.

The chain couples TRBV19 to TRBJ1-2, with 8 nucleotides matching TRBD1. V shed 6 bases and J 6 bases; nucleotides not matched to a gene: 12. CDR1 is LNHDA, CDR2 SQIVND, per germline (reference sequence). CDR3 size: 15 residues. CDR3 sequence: CASSGQGTPLDGYTF. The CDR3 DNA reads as TGTGCCAGTAGCGGACAGGGTACCCCCCTCGATGGCTACACCTTC.

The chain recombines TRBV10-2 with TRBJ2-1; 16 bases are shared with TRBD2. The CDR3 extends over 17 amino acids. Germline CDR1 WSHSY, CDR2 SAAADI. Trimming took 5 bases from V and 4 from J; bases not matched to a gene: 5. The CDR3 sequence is CASSQGLAGGSYNEQFF. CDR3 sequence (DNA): TGCGCCAGCAGTCAGGGACTAGCGGGAGGGTCTTACAATGAGCAGTTCTTC.

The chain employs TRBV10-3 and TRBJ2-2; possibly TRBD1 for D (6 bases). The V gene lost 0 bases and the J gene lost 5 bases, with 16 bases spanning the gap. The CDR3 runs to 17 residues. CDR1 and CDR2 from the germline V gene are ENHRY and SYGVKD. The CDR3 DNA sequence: TGTGCCATCAGTGAGTCGACAGGCAGGGGTCGAACCGGGGAGCTGTTTTTT. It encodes CAISESTGRGRTGELFF.

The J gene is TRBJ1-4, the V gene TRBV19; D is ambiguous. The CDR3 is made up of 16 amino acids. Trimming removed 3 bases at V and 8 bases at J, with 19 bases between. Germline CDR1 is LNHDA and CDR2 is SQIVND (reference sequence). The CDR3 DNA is TGTGCCAGTAGTATGTGGCGTGCAGGTGCCTCCGAAAAACTGTTTTTT. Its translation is CASSMWRAGASEKLFF.

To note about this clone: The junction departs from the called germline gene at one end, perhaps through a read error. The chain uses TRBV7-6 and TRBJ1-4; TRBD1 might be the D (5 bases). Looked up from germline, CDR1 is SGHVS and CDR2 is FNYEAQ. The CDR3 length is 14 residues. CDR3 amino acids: CASSPLGTSNLLIF. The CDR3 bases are TGTGCCAGCAGCCCTCTCGGGACTTCTAACCTTTTGATTTTT.

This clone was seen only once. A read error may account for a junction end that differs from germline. CDR3 sequence: CASSYSHEQYF. CDR3 nucleotide sequence: TGTGCCAGCAGTTACTCCCACGAGCAGTACTTC. The chain employs TRBV6-6 and TRBJ2-7; D is ambiguous. Germline V gene data show CDR1 as MNHNY and CDR2 as SVGAGI (reference sequence). This CDR3 region has 11 residues.

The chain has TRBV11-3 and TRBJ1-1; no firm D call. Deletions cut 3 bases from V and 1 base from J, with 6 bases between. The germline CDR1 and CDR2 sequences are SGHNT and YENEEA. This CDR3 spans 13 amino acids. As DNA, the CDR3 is TGTGCCAGCAGCTTGCGGTCGAACACTGAAGCTTTCTTT. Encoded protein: CASSLRSNTEAFF. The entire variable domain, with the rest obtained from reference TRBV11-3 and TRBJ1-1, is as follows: EAGVVQSPRYKIIEKKQPVAFWCNPISGHNTLYWYLQNLGQGPELLIRYENEEAVDDSQLPKDRFSAERLKGVDSTLKIQPAELGDSAVYLCASSLRSNTEAFFGQGTRLTVV.

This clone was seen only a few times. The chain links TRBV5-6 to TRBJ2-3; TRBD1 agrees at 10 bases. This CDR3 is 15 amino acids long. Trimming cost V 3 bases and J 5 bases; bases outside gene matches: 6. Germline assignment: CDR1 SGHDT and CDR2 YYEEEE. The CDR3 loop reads CASSSDRGPRDTQYF. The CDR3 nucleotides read TGTGCCAGCAGCTCCGACAGGGGGCCTCGAGATACGCAGTATTTT.

The CDR3 sequence: CASSLGSAADAREQYF. CDR3 sequence (DNA): TGTGCCAGCAGCTTAGGGTCAGCGGCGGATGCTAGAGAGCAGTACTTC. The chain joins TRBV11-3 to TRBJ2-7; D is possibly TRBD2 (5 bases). This CDR3 region has 16 residues. Germline loops: CDR1 SGHNT, CDR2 YENEEA. Trimming took 1 base from V and 7 from J, leaving 20 bases between them.

CDR3 coding DNA: TGTGCCAGCAGTTTTGGCTACACAGGGTCGATTGGCTACACCTTC. This encodes CASSFGYTGSIGYTF. The V and J genes are TRBV28 and TRBJ1-2, with D possibly being TRBD1 (6 bases). The CDR3 has 15 amino acids. The V gene lost 3 bases and the J gene lost 7 bases, with 18 bases spanning the gap. Germline CDR1 and CDR2: MDHEN and SYDVKM.

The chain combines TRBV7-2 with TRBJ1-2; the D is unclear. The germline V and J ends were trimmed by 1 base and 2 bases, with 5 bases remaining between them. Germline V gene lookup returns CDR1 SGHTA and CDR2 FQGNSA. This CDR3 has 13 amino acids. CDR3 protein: CASSLELNYGYTF. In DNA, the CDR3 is TGTGCCAGCAGCTTAGAGCTAAACTATGGCTACACCTTC.

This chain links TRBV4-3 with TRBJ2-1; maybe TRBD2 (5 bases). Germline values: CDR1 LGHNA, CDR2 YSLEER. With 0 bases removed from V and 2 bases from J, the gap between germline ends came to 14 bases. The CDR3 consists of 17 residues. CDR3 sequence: CASSQEARAAPYNEQFF. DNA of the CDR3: TGCGCCAGCAGCCAAGAAGCGAGGGCAGCTCCCTACAATGAGCAGTTCTTC.

CDR3: CASSFRINTEAFF. The CDR3 coding sequence is TGTGCCAGCAGCTTCAGGATCAACACTGAAGCTTTCTTT. The chain combines TRBV11-2 with TRBJ1-1; unclear D gene. Germline CDR1 and CDR2: SGHAT and FQNNGV. V shed 3 bases and J shed 2 bases, with 7 bases lying between them. The CDR3 is made up of 13 amino acids. The full variable domain, its missing parts supplied by reference TRBV11-2 and TRBJ1-1, is EAGVAQSPRYKIIEKRQSVAFWCNPISGHATLYWYQQILGQGPKLLIQFQNNGVVDDSQLPKDRFSAERLKGVDSTLKIQPAKLEDSAVYLCASSFRINTEAFFGQGTRLTVV.